These 25 T cell receptor beta chains share one sample of origin, sequenced in a study of graft-versus-host responses after intestinal transplantation. Clones were read by immunoSEQ multiplex PCR, and TCRdb kept only the in-frame ones, dropping some. Here the sample spans over 80,000 clones, 75% to 95% being singletons. No antigen has been identified for these receptors. The material was unstimulated CD4+ T cells sorted from spleen or lymph node cells, obtained before transplant. The source of these receptors is a human donor who was the organ donor for an intestinal transplant.

The chain links TRBV7-2 to TRBJ1-3; TRBD1 aligns across 7 bases. The CDR3 has 18 residues. Per germline, CDR1 SGHTA and CDR2 FQGNSA. V trimming: 1 base; J trimming: 0 bases; junction bases outside the gene matches: 9. The CDR3 region has the DNA TGTGCCAGCAGCTTAGGCTTACAGGGGCCATTCTCTGGAAACACCATATATTTT. Translated: CASSLGLQGPFSGNTIYF.

This chain connects TRBV29-1 to TRBJ1-1; 11 positions match TRBD1. The germline CDR1 and CDR2 sequences are SQVTM and ANQGSEA. This CDR3 contains 13 residues. The trim removed 4 bases at V and 6 bases at J, leaving 4 bases unmatched. The CDR3 DNA reads TGCAGCGTTGCCAAGGGACAGGGGGCTGAAGCTTTCTTT. Its protein is CSVAKGQGAEAFF.

This clone appeared a single time. The V call is TRBV4-3, the J call TRBJ1-4; TRBD1 agrees at 8 bases. The CDR3 is 17 residues long. V gave up 3 bases and J gave up 4 bases; unmatched junction bases: 10. Germline assignment: CDR1 LGHNA and CDR2 YSLEER. The DNA of the CDR3 is TGCGCCAGCAGCCAGGTTCCGGGACAGGTACTTAATGAAAAACTGTTTTTT. Translated: CASSQVPGQVLNEKLFF.

The J gene is TRBJ1-1, the V gene TRBV18, with a possible D match to TRBD1 (6 bases). CDR1 is KGHSH and CDR2 is LQKENI in the germline V gene. V was clipped by 3 bases and J by 9 bases, with 20 bases between them. The CDR3 sequence is 15 residues long. CDR3 residues: CASSPRGGDGKQAFF. Written as DNA, the CDR3 is TGTGCCAGCTCACCCCGAGGGGGGGACGGTAAACAAGCTTTCTTT.

This chain links TRBV5-1 with TRBJ2-1; tentatively, D is TRBD1 (6 bases). Trimming cost V 4 bases and J 0 bases, with 14 bases left between them. Germline lookup yields CDR1 SGHRS and CDR2 YFSETQ. This CDR3 comprises 16 residues. The CDR3 region has the DNA TGCGCCAGCAGCGCCTCAGGGGTGTACTCCTACAATGAGCAGTTCTTC. This encodes CASSASGVYSYNEQFF.

This clone was detected only once. The rearrangement joins TRBV11-2 to TRBJ1-2; 8 nucleotides agree with TRBD1. The junction had 19 bases not matched to a gene; V was cut back by 5 bases and J by 2 bases. The germline V gene encodes CDR1 SGHAT and CDR2 FQNNGV. The CDR3 has 19 amino acids. The CDR3 DNA reads as TGTGCCAGCAGCCTACCGACTCGAGCAAAGACAGGGGACAACTATGGCTACACCTTC. The encoded protein is CASSLPTRAKTGDNYGYTF.

V usage is TRBV5-1 and J usage is TRBJ2-7; 12 positions agree with TRBD2. The ends lost 3 bases at V and 3 bases at J; junction bases unmatched: 7. The CDR3 consists of 16 residues. Germline values: CDR1 SGHRS, CDR2 YFSETQ. CDR3 sequence reads: CASSWNLAGGDYEQYF. CDR3 coding DNA: TGCGCCAGCAGCTGGAACCTAGCGGGGGGGGACTACGAGCAGTACTTC.

This rearrangement joins TRBV5-4 to TRBJ1-4, with 8 bases fitting TRBD1. Germline assignment: CDR1 SGHNT and CDR2 YYREEE (reference sequence). Trimming at V came to 4 bases and at J to 8 bases, leaving 4 bases not matched to a gene. The CDR3 covers 13 residues. CDR3 nucleotide sequence: TGTGCCAGCAGCAAACAGGGGGAAGAAAAACTGTTTTTT. Protein sequence: CASSKQGEEKLFF.

J is TRBJ2-3 and V is TRBV7-3, with TRBD2 matching 13 bases. CDR1 SGHTA and CDR2 FQGTGA come from the germline V gene. This CDR3 is 19 amino acids long. The V segment lost 1 base and the J segment 2 bases; nucleotides outside the gene matches: 9. The CDR3 spells CASSLKLRTSGGDTDTQYF. As DNA, the CDR3 is TGTGCCAGCAGCTTAAAGTTGCGGACTAGCGGGGGAGACACAGATACGCAGTATTTT.

This clone was picked up one time. V is TRBV4-1 and J is TRBJ2-5; D unclear. TRBJ2-7 matches the DNA end more closely, so the J call is doubtful. In germline, CDR1 is MGHRA, CDR2 YSYEKL. This CDR3 comprises 13 residues. The CDR3 DNA is TGCGCCAGCAGCCAAGATTTATACTACGAGCAGTACTTC. This encodes CASSQDLYYEQYF.

This chain connects TRBV7-9 to TRBJ2-6; a weak D match, TRBD1 (6 bases). Germline loops: CDR1 SEHNR, CDR2 FQNEAQ (reference sequence). The CDR3 consists of 15 residues. Trimming left V 9 bases short and J 4 bases short, with 16 bases between. CDR3 sequence (DNA): TGTGCCAGTGAAAAAGCAGGGGCGGGGGCCAACGTCCTGACTTTC. Protein: CASEKAGAGANVLTF.

CDR3 loop: CSVEGTTGNTIYF. The CDR3 region has the DNA TGCAGCGTTGAGGGGACAACTGGAAACACCATATATTTT. The genes are TRBV29-1 and TRBJ1-3; TRBD1 might be the D (6 bases). The CDR3 spans 13 residues. V lost 3 bases and J 2 bases, leaving 8 bases between the germline ends. Germline V gene data show CDR1 as SQVTM and CDR2 as ANQGSEA.

This clone turned up a few times. CDR3 coding DNA: TGTGCCATCAGCCCTGTATCGTCGACAGGTCGGGGAAACACCATATATTTT. Its translation: CAISPVSSTGRGNTIYF. The chain has TRBV10-3 and TRBJ1-3; a possible D gene is TRBD1 (6 bases). This CDR3 has 17 amino acids. Trimming left V 6 bases short and J 4 bases short, with 22 bases between. Per germline, CDR1 ENHRY and CDR2 SYGVKD.

The chain joins TRBV7-2 to TRBJ2-2, with 7 bases fitting TRBD2. The CDR3 runs 15 residues. J gave up 4 bases and V 1 base, and 3 bases lay outside the gene matches. CDR1 is SGHTA, CDR2 FQGNSA, per germline. CDR3 DNA: TGTGCCAGCAGCTTAGAACGGGGGGTCACCGGGGAGCTGTTTTTT. Translated, it gives CASSLERGVTGELFF.

The chain links TRBV7-8 to TRBJ2-2, with D unresolved. Trimming shortened V by 5 bases and J by 1 base, and 17 bases separated the two germline ends. Germline V gives CDR1 SGHVS, CDR2 FQNEAQ. The CDR3 totals 17 residues. As DNA, the CDR3 is TGTGCCAGCAGCCCAACCTCGGTTTACAGGAACACCGGGGAGCTGTTTTTT. Encoded protein: CASSPTSVYRNTGELFF.

The rearrangement uses TRBV27 and TRBJ2-1; tentative D call: TRBD1 (6 bases). The length of the CDR3 is 16 residues. CDR1 is MNHEY and CDR2 is SMNVEV in the germline V gene (reference sequence). V was cut by 3 bases and J by 4 bases, with 16 bases left in between. CDR3 sequence: CASSFTRQGRYNEQFF. CDR3 sequence (DNA): TGTGCCAGCAGTTTTACCAGGCAGGGGCGTTACAATGAGCAGTTCTTC.

This chain uses TRBV2 with TRBJ2-7; weak D call: TRBD2 (6 bases). The CDR3 consists of 14 residues. V shed 7 bases and J shed 2 bases, with 15 bases lying between them. Germline V gives CDR1 SNHLY, CDR2 FYNNEI. CDR3 residues: CASTAEGRTYEQYF. CDR3 DNA sequence: TGTGCCAGCACCGCGGAGGGCAGGACCTACGAGCAGTACTTC.

This clone has only one observation. The CDR3 DNA sequence: TGTGCCAGCAGCGCGCTTGGCTCCTACGAGCAGTACTTC. This gives the protein CASSALGSYEQYF. This sequence joins TRBV7-3 and TRBJ2-7, with D hard to call. V was shortened by 5 bases and J by 0 bases, with 8 bases between the two germline ends. There are 13 residues in the CDR3. Germline V gene sequence: CDR1 SGHTA, CDR2 FQGTGA.

The rearrangement joins TRBV10-1 to TRBJ1-1, with 8 positions matching TRBD1. The CDR3 loop spans 13 amino acids. In germline, CDR1 is WNHNN, CDR2 SYGVQD (reference sequence). V dropped 9 bases and J dropped 0; count of bases not matched to a gene: 3. CDR3 in amino acids: CAREDRVNTEAFF. The CDR3 DNA is TGCGCCAGAGAGGACAGGGTGAACACTGAAGCTTTCTTT.

This chain's CDR3 is CASSKTGGGETQYF. CDR3 in DNA: TGTGCCAGCAGCAAGACAGGGGGCGGGGAGACCCAGTACTTC. This chain connects TRBV7-2 to TRBJ2-5; 10 bases agree with TRBD1. The junction had 5 bases not matched to a gene; V was cut back by 5 bases and J by 5 bases. The CDR3 consists of 14 residues. Germline CDR1 and CDR2: SGHTA and FQGNSA.

The chain is built from TRBV5-6 and TRBJ1-4; D is perhaps TRBD1 (6 bases). Germline V lookup: CDR1 SGHDT, CDR2 YYEEEE. V dropped 1 base and J dropped 4 bases, with 14 bases sitting between them. This CDR3 has 16 amino acids. CDR3 in amino acids: CASSLWTGHSNEKLFF. The DNA for the CDR3 is TGTGCCAGCAGCTTGTGGACGGGACATAGTAATGAAAAACTGTTTTTT.

This clone was observed once. Written as DNA, the CDR3 is TGTGCCAGTAGTCCTCCCGGGACAGGGTGGCAGCCCCAGCATTTT. It yields the protein CASSPPGTGWQPQHF. This chain links TRBV19 with TRBJ1-5, with TRBD1 identical over 9 bases. Trimming removed 5 bases from V and 7 bases from J; junction bases left unmatched: 9. The CDR3 covers 15 residues. In germline, CDR1 is LNHDA, CDR2 SQIVND (reference sequence).

This clone has a single count. The same CDR3 arises from other DNA sequences in this sample as well. The J gene is TRBJ2-5, the V gene TRBV7-7, with TRBD1 matching 11 bases. This CDR3 has 13 amino acids. Germline assignment: CDR1 SSHAT and CDR2 FNYEAQ (reference sequence). V shed 5 bases, J shed 5 bases, and the junction held 1 base outside the gene matches. The CDR3 DNA follows: TGTGCCAGCAGCCGGGACAGGGGGGAGACCCAGTACTTC. Protein: CASSRDRGETQYF.

V gene TRBV7-9 combines with J gene TRBJ1-2; D is ambiguous. V lost 0 bases and J lost 7, with 12 bases in between. The germline V gene encodes CDR1 SEHNR and CDR2 FQNEAQ (reference sequence). The CDR3 spans 14 residues. CDR3 sequence (DNA): TGTGCCAGCAGCTTAGCGCAGAGAGCGCGTGGCTACACCTTC. Amino acids: CASSLAQRARGYTF.

The table lists this clone with a few counts. The chain carries TRBV7-9 and TRBJ1-6, with TRBD1 identical over 7 bases. With V trimmed by 4 bases and J by 8 bases, 8 bases remained unmatched. The CDR3 loop spans 15 amino acids. Germline CDR1 and CDR2: SEHNR and FQNEAQ (reference sequence). The CDR3: CASSYRQGSDSPLHF. The CDR3 nucleotides are TGTGCCAGCAGCTACAGACAGGGCTCGGATTCACCCCTCCACTTT.